This record looks at one T cell receptor beta chain sequence and its context. These data come from a study of blood T cell repertoires in COVID-19. Looking at the study overall: The study drew acute and convalescent COVID-19 samples from the United States, Italy and Spain. In each case, the material was cDNA or gDNA derived from T cells, B-cell-depleted T cells, or PBMCs.

Authors' data handling: The authors estimated nucleated cell counts from reference gene primer amplification. Generated by immunoSEQ multiplex PCR, the TCRdb table keeps only in-frame clones and is missing some. V, J and clone size are those of that table, while D and trimming were read from the DNA. The sample has tens of thousands of clones, 75% to 90% seen once. The sequence was collected from a male donor with acute or convalescent COVID-19. Input material: peripheral blood.

CDR3 nucleotides: TGTGCCAGCACCTCTGCAGGGGGAAGCAATCAGCCCCAGCATTTT. Protein: CASTSAGGSNQPQHF. The chain is built from TRBV6-5 and TRBJ1-5, with TRBD1 identical over 7 bases. Germline V lookup: CDR1 MNHEY, CDR2 SVGAGI. The J segment lost 1 base and the V segment lost 7 bases, leaving 7 bases of the junction unmatched. The CDR3 length is 15 residues.